Each of the 28 T cell receptor beta chains below was sequenced from the same sample in a study of shared clonotypes between healthy human individuals. Terminally differentiated effector memory CD45RA+ cells were left out of the naive CD8 fraction, which was CD45RO-negative and positively selected for CCR7. Assay: immunoSEQ multiplex PCR; the TCRdb copy retains only in-frame clones and omits some. In the table there are about 2 million clones, about 94% of which are singletons. The sequenced sample was naive CD8+ T cells sorted from blood. These receptors all stem from a man aged 18 to 29 in good health.

The chain joins TRBV30 to TRBJ2-7; tentatively, D is TRBD2 (6 bases). V lost 2 bases and J 0 bases, leaving 11 bases between the germline ends. CDR1 and CDR2 (germline): GTSNPN, SVGIG (reference sequence). The CDR3 has 14 amino acids. This CDR3 reads CAWSTVGGSYEQYF. In DNA form, the CDR3 reads TGTGCCTGGAGTACCGTGGGGGGCTCCTACGAGCAGTACTTC. Full variable domain (rest looked up from reference TRBV30 and TRBJ2-7): SQTIHQWPATLVQPVGSPLSLECTVEGTSNPNLYWYRQAAGRGLQLLFYSVGIGQISSEVPQNLSASRPQDRQFILSSKKLLLSDSGFYLCAWSTVGGSYEQYFGPGTRLTVT.

In regard to this clone: The sample holds other DNA sequences that translate to the same CDR3. CDR3 nucleotide sequence: TGTGCCAGCAGTTACGGGCTAGCGGGAGCCGGGGAGCTGTTTTTT. Its translation: CASSYGLAGAGELFF. This chain joins TRBV6-5 and TRBJ2-2; 10 bases align to TRBD2. Per germline, CDR1 MNHEY and CDR2 SVGAGI. The V and J ends lost 2 bases and 6 bases, in that order; junction bases with no gene match: 3. The CDR3 spans 15 residues.

The CDR3 sequence is CAWSVGGASGNTIYF. Here the CDR3 DNA reads TGTGCCTGGAGTGTGGGGGGCGCCTCTGGAAACACCATATATTTT. The V gene is TRBV30, the J gene TRBJ1-3; perhaps TRBD1 as D (6 bases). With 0 bases removed from V and 0 bases from J, the gap between germline ends came to 9 bases. Per germline, CDR1 GTSNPN and CDR2 SVGIG (reference sequence). The CDR3 is 15 residues long. Filled out from reference TRBV30 and TRBJ1-3, the complete variable domain reads SQTIHQWPATLVQPVGSPLSLECTVEGTSNPNLYWYRQAAGRGLQLLFYSVGIGQISSEVPQNLSASRPQDRQFILSSKKLLLSDSGFYLCAWSVGGASGNTIYFGEGSWLTVV.

The CDR3 DNA reads TGTGCCAGCAGCGCACTGACAGGGCTCGGTGAAAAACTGTTTTTT. It codes for CASSALTGLGEKLFF. The chain carries TRBV11-2 and TRBJ1-4, with TRBD1 matching 7 bases. With V trimmed by 5 bases and J by 7 bases, 10 bases remained unmatched. The CDR3 runs 15 residues. Germline assignment: CDR1 SGHAT and CDR2 FQNNGV.

This sequence joins TRBV27 and TRBJ1-4; D is unresolved. Trimming left V 6 bases short and J 3 bases short, with 14 bases between. In germline, CDR1 is MNHEY, CDR2 SMNVEV (reference sequence). The CDR3 loop spans 15 amino acids. The CDR3 region has the DNA TGTGCCAGCAGCCCCCTTGGGGAAGCTAATGAAAAACTGTTTTTT. Its translation is CASSPLGEANEKLFF.

The chain has TRBV2 and TRBJ2-1; D tentatively fits TRBD1 or TRBD2 (5 bases each). V was cut by 11 bases and J by 8 bases, with 19 bases left in between. From germline, CDR1 is SNHLY and CDR2 FYNNEI. There are 13 residues in the CDR3. This chain's CDR3 is CAARGVLGYEQFF. In DNA, the CDR3 is TGTGCCGCCCGGGGCGTACTGGGATATGAGCAGTTCTTC.

The chain links TRBV18 to TRBJ1-1; tentatively, D is TRBD1 (5 bases). Germline V CDR1 and CDR2: KGHSH, LQKENI. V was clipped by 3 bases and J by 1 base, with 12 bases between them. The CDR3 sequence is 15 residues long. The CDR3 DNA sequence: TGTGCCAGCTCACCCTCGACAGCCACGAACACTGAAGCTTTCTTT. Translation: CASSPSTATNTEAFF.

This chain uses TRBV10-2 with TRBJ1-1, with a weak D call TRBD1 (5 bases). Germline lookup yields CDR1 WSHSY and CDR2 SAAADI. The CDR3 has 16 residues. Trimming left V 4 bases short and J 0 bases short, with 15 bases between. CDR3 DNA sequence: TGCGCCAGCAGTGGATGGGGGGGTCCAATGAACACTGAAGCTTTCTTT. Amino acids: CASSGWGGPMNTEAFF.

This CDR3 is CASSLESPLSRTDTQYF. The CDR3, as DNA: TGTGCCAGCAGCTTAGAGTCTCCGCTTAGCCGCACAGATACGCAGTATTTT. The chain has TRBV11-2 and TRBJ2-3; no clear D. The CDR3 is 17 residues long. Germline V lookup: CDR1 SGHAT, CDR2 FQNNGV. The V and J ends lost 0 bases and 1 base respectively, with 14 bases between them. The full variable domain, in which reference TRBV11-2 and TRBJ2-3 provide the parts outside the CDR3, is EAGVAQSPRYKIIEKRQSVAFWCNPISGHATLYWYQQILGQGPKLLIQFQNNGVVDDSQLPKDRFSAERLKGVDSTLKIQPAKLEDSAVYLCASSLESPLSRTDTQYFGPGTRLTVL.

V gene TRBV7-9 combines with J gene TRBJ2-3; 8 bases agree with TRBD2. Germline V gene sequence: CDR1 SEHNR, CDR2 FQNEAQ (reference sequence). This CDR3 has 14 amino acids. V shed 5 bases, J shed 8 bases, and the junction held 9 bases outside the gene matches. The CDR3 nucleotides read TGTGCCAGCAGCCCCACGGGGGGGCTATCTACGCAGTATTTT. The encoded protein is CASSPTGGLSTQYF.

The chain recombines TRBV28 with TRBJ1-1, with unresolved D. The CDR3 consists of 15 residues. Germline loops: CDR1 MDHEN, CDR2 SYDVKM. V dropped 3 bases and J dropped 4 bases, with 15 bases sitting between them. The CDR3: CASSFLSWAVTEAFF. In DNA, the CDR3 is TGTGCCAGCAGTTTTTTGAGTTGGGCGGTCACTGAAGCTTTCTTT.

This chain connects TRBV5-4 to TRBJ2-5; tentatively, D is TRBD2 (6 bases). The CDR3 loop spans 14 amino acids. Germline CDR1 SGHNT, CDR2 YYREEE (reference sequence). V was pared by 4 bases and J by 1 base, with 11 bases between. DNA for the CDR3: TGTGCCAGCAGCCCCCGGGACTTCCAAGAGACCCAGTACTTC. Protein sequence: CASSPRDFQETQYF.

The V call is TRBV10-3, the J call TRBJ2-1; TRBD1 might be the D (5 bases). The germline V and J ends were trimmed by 5 bases and 2 bases, with 7 bases remaining between them. The CDR3 covers 13 residues. Germline CDR1 and CDR2: ENHRY and SYGVKD. The CDR3 bases are TGTGCCATCAGTTCGGACACCTACAATGAGCAGTTCTTC. It is translated as CAISSDTYNEQFF.

This clone has more than one count but fewer than ten. Other DNA sequences in this sample translate to the same CDR3. The rearrangement uses TRBV30 and TRBJ1-5; no clear D gene. The V gene lost 1 base and the J gene lost 0 bases, with 10 bases spanning the gap. The V gene's germline CDR1 is GTSNPN and CDR2 SVGIG (reference sequence). The CDR3 is 15 residues long. The CDR3 here is CAWSEGSYSNQPQHF. The CDR3 DNA sequence: TGTGCCTGGAGTGAAGGCAGTTATAGCAATCAGCCCCAGCATTTT.

This rearrangement joins TRBV4-3 to TRBJ1-2; D gene uncertain. V was cut by 0 bases and J by 0 bases, with 5 bases left in between. From germline, CDR1 is LGHNA and CDR2 YSLEER. The CDR3 consists of 14 residues. The CDR3 loop reads CASSQDTANYGYTF. The DNA for the CDR3 is TGCGCCAGCAGCCAAGATACTGCTAACTATGGCTACACCTTC.

The chain is built from TRBV27 and TRBJ2-5; no definite D call. In germline, CDR1 is MNHEY, CDR2 SMNVEV (reference sequence). The CDR3 extends over 14 amino acids. V shed 0 bases and J shed 7 bases, with 12 bases lying between them. The CDR3 loop reads CASSLSLINGTQYF. In DNA form, the CDR3 reads TGTGCCAGCAGTTTATCGCTCATTAATGGGACCCAGTACTTC.

This clone was observed once. The V gene is TRBV5-1, the J gene TRBJ2-1; the D gene is possibly TRBD2 (6 bases). The germline CDR1 and CDR2 sequences are SGHRS and YFSETQ. The V and J ends lost 6 bases and 4 bases respectively, with 35 bases between them. This CDR3 contains 21 residues. The CDR3 coding sequence is TGCGCCAGCAACGGAGGGCGGGGCTACAACCTATACACTCCACAGTACAATGAGCAGTTCTTC. Residues: CASNGGRGYNLYTPQYNEQFF.

The sample holds a few counts of this clone. The CDR3 sequence is CASSLAGDQPQHF. CDR3 sequence (DNA): TGTGCCAGCAGCTTAGCGGGCGATCAGCCCCAGCATTTT. This chain links TRBV7-9 with TRBJ1-5; no reliable D call. Germline CDR1 SEHNR, CDR2 FQNEAQ (reference sequence). V was shortened by 0 bases and J by 5 bases, with 5 bases between the two germline ends. This CDR3 is built from 13 residues.

The V and J genes are TRBV4-1 and TRBJ2-1, with TRBD1 as a possible D gene (5 bases). This CDR3 has 15 amino acids. Germline CDR1 is MGHRA and CDR2 is YSYEKL. V was shortened by 3 bases and J by 7 bases, with 16 bases between the two germline ends. This CDR3 reads CASSQGSGAGNEQFF. CDR3 in DNA: TGCGCCAGCAGCCAGGGATCGGGTGCAGGGAATGAGCAGTTCTTC.

This sequence joins TRBV11-2 and TRBJ2-7; D unclear. V was trimmed by 7 bases and J by 1 base, leaving 11 bases between them. The germline CDR1 and CDR2 sequences are SGHAT and FQNNGV. The CDR3 is 13 residues long. The CDR3 loop reads CASTQVGSYEQYF. DNA for the CDR3: TGTGCCAGCACCCAAGTAGGGTCCTACGAGCAGTACTTC.

The chain is built from TRBV10-2 and TRBJ2-7; D remains ambiguous. The CDR3 contains 14 residues. CDR1 and CDR2 from the germline V gene are WSHSY and SAAADI. The germline V and J ends were trimmed by 10 bases and 6 bases, with 22 bases remaining between them. The CDR3 nucleotides are TGCGCCACCGGGTGGGCATACTATACCGGCGAGCAGTACTTC. Its translation is CATGWAYYTGEQYF.

This chain connects TRBV14 to TRBJ2-2; D gene unclear. V was clipped by 0 bases and J by 8 bases, with 16 bases between them. Germline V lookup: CDR1 SGHDN, CDR2 FVKESK. This CDR3 comprises 16 residues. CDR3 residues: CASSQEEPDLGGELFF. The CDR3 DNA follows: TGTGCCAGCAGCCAAGAGGAGCCGGATCTCGGGGGGGAGCTGTTTTTT.

The chain uses TRBV7-9 and TRBJ2-1, with D unresolved. Trimming shortened V by 5 bases and J by 8 bases, and 13 bases separated the two germline ends. In germline, CDR1 is SEHNR, CDR2 FQNEAQ (reference sequence). The CDR3 is made up of 13 amino acids. CDR3 sequence reads: CASSPSSSDEQFF. The CDR3 region has the DNA TGTGCCAGCAGCCCAAGCTCCTCCGATGAGCAGTTCTTC.

The chain has TRBV21-1 and TRBJ1-1; the D call of TRBD1 is as the table states it, not checked on the DNA. TRBV21-1 is described as a pseudogene. The CDR3 consists of 14 residues. CDR3 sequence reads: CASRGTGQTLEAFF. CDR3 nucleotides: TGTGCCAGCAGGGGGACAGGGCAGACACTGGAAGCTTTCTTT.

This sequence joins TRBV7-8 and TRBJ2-1; 11 nucleotides line up with TRBD1. The germline V gene encodes CDR1 SGHVS and CDR2 FQNEAQ. Trimming cost V 5 bases and J 7 bases; bases outside gene matches: 7. There are 15 residues in the CDR3. This CDR3 reads CASSQDRGLRNEQFF. The CDR3 DNA is TGTGCCAGCAGCCAGGACAGGGGGCTCAGAAATGAGCAGTTCTTC.

This rearrangement joins TRBV14 to TRBJ2-7; no reliable D call. The CDR3 loop spans 16 amino acids. Germline values: CDR1 SGHDN, CDR2 FVKESK. Deletions cut 3 bases from V and 6 bases from J, with 21 bases between. The CDR3 here is CASSHQARHGLIEQYF. CDR3 sequence (DNA): TGTGCCAGCAGCCACCAAGCCCGCCACGGGTTGATCGAGCAGTACTTC.

The chain links TRBV2 to TRBJ2-7, with TRBD2 identical over 8 bases. V lost 4 bases to trimming and J lost 5 bases; unmatched junction nucleotides: 7. The CDR3 totals 14 residues. The germline V gene has CDR1 SNHLY and CDR2 FYNNEI. CDR3 sequence reads: CASSVGGGSDEQYF. The CDR3, as DNA: TGTGCCAGCAGTGTTGGCGGGGGGAGCGACGAGCAGTACTTC.

The V call is TRBV5-6, the J call TRBJ1-6, with D unresolved. Trimming removed 4 bases at V and 7 bases at J, with 15 bases between. The CDR3 length is 15 residues. Germline-derived CDR1 and CDR2 are SGHDT and YYEEEE. In DNA form, the CDR3 reads TGTGCCAGCAGCGACCCCCGGGCGGGCAATTCACCCCTCCACTTT. It encodes CASSDPRAGNSPLHF.